Each of the 13 T cell receptor beta chains below was sequenced from the same sample in a study of cytomegalovirus exposure and HLA in healthy donors. Data came from immunoSEQ multiplex PCR; TCRdb stores just in-frame clones and leaves some out. The sample consists of 80,000 to 100,000 clones, about 88% of them appearing once. The sequencing sample was made of PBMCs. The receptors were gathered from a man aged 18 to 35 in good health and CMV-seropositive.

J is TRBJ2-5 and V is TRBV9; D is possibly TRBD2 (6 bases). Germline V lookup: CDR1 SGDLS, CDR2 YYNGEE. Trimming pared 0 bases from V and 1 base from J, leaving 7 bases between. The CDR3 length is 14 residues. CDR3 coding DNA: TGTGCCAGCAGCGTAGACGGGAGCCAAGAGACCCAGTACTTC. This codes for CASSVDGSQETQYF. Supplemented by reference TRBV9 and TRBJ2-5, the full variable domain reads DSGVTQTPKHLITATGQRVTLRCSPRSGDLSVYWYQQSLDQGLQFLIQYYNGEERAKGNILERFSAQQFPDLHSELNLSSLELGDSALYFCASSVDGSQETQYFGPGTRLLVL.

This chain joins TRBV9 and TRBJ1-3; TRBD1 might be the D (5 bases). CDR1 is SGDLS, CDR2 YYNGEE, per germline. V was pared by 7 bases and J by 0 bases, with 11 bases between. The CDR3 runs to 14 residues. The CDR3 reads CASATGSSGNTIYF. The CDR3 DNA follows: TGTGCCAGCGCAACAGGATCCTCTGGAAACACCATATATTTT.

The chain combines TRBV7-2 with TRBJ1-6, with 11 bases aligning to TRBD1. Looked up from germline, CDR1 is SGHTA and CDR2 is FQGNSA. V dropped 5 bases and J dropped 9; count of bases not matched to a gene: 9. The CDR3 extends over 16 amino acids. The DNA for the CDR3 is TGTGCCAGCAGCGGTAGAGGACAGGGGGCAGTTTCACCCCTCCACTTT. This gives the protein CASSGRGQGAVSPLHF.

The V and J genes are TRBV5-4 and TRBJ1-4, with a weak D call TRBD1 (6 bases). CDR1 is SGHNT, CDR2 YYREEE, per germline (reference sequence). This CDR3 has 14 residues. Trimming took 4 bases from V and 1 from J, leaving 8 bases between them. The CDR3 DNA reads as TGTGCCAGCAGCCAGGGACAAACTAATGAAAAACTGTTTTTT. Protein: CASSQGQTNEKLFF.

The rearrangement links TRBV15 to TRBJ2-6, with D perhaps matching TRBD2 (5 bases). V was shortened by 1 base and J by 1 base, with 11 bases between the two germline ends. This CDR3 spans 17 amino acids. CDR1 and CDR2 (germline): LNHNV, YYDKDF (reference sequence). CDR3 nucleotide sequence: TGTGCCACCAGCAGAGTACCGAGGGATTCTGGGGCCAACGTCCTGACTTTC. It specifies CATSRVPRDSGANVLTF.

V gene TRBV2 combines with J gene TRBJ1-5; D uncertain. V was clipped by 2 bases and J by 6 bases, with 14 bases between them. CDR1 is SNHLY, CDR2 FYNNEI, per germline. The CDR3 loop spans 15 amino acids. The CDR3 is CASSEQGIRGQPQHF. CDR3 sequence (DNA): TGTGCCAGCAGTGAACAAGGGATACGGGGTCAGCCCCAGCATTTT.

On this clone: One end of the junction is discordant with germline, which a read error may explain. V usage is TRBV6-6 and J usage is TRBJ2-2; the match to TRBD1 covers 7 bases. The CDR3 is 13 residues long. Germline V gene sequence: CDR1 MNHNY, CDR2 SVGAGI (reference sequence). The chain's CDR3 is CGTGVTNTGELFF. DNA of the CDR3: TGCGGCACAGGGGTTACGAACACCGGGGAGCTGTTTTTT.

The chain recombines TRBV19 with TRBJ2-7, with D perhaps matching TRBD2 (6 bases). CDR1 is LNHDA and CDR2 is SQIVND in the germline V gene (reference sequence). Trimming cost V 2 bases and J 2 bases, with 13 bases left between them. The CDR3 loop spans 15 amino acids. The CDR3 region is CASSIPGVTTYEQYF. The CDR3 DNA follows: TGTGCCAGTAGTATACCGGGAGTGACGACCTACGAGCAGTACTTC.

This chain joins TRBV15 and TRBJ2-1, with D possibly being TRBD1 (5 bases). The length of the CDR3 is 15 residues. CDR1 is LNHNV and CDR2 is YYDKDF in the germline V gene (reference sequence). V was trimmed by 0 bases and J by 5 bases, leaving 11 bases between them. CDR3: CATSREVAQDNEQFF. The CDR3 DNA is TGTGCCACCAGCAGAGAAGTGGCACAGGACAATGAGCAGTTCTTC.

The CDR3 spells CASTWAGFEAFF. The CDR3 DNA reads TGTGCCAGCACCTGGGCGGGGTTTGAAGCTTTCTTT. The chain is built from TRBV11-3 and TRBJ1-1, with unresolved D. The CDR3 is 12 amino acids. Per germline, CDR1 SGHNT and CDR2 YENEEA. V lost 7 bases and J 7 bases, leaving 13 bases between the germline ends.

This chain links TRBV9 with TRBJ2-1; 10 bases align to TRBD2. The length of the CDR3 is 15 residues. The germline gives CDR1 SGDLS, CDR2 YYNGEE. Unmatched junction bases numbered 5, after V lost 3 bases and J lost 5 bases. CDR3 DNA sequence: TGTGCCAGCAGCGCTAGCGGGGGCCCGAACAATGAGCAGTTCTTC. Amino acid sequence: CASSASGGPNNEQFF.

J is TRBJ2-1 and V is TRBV27; 8 bases align to TRBD2. CDR3 length equals 13 residues. V was pared by 3 bases and J by 9 bases, with 4 bases of the junction left unmatched. Germline V gene sequence: CDR1 MNHEY, CDR2 SMNVEV (reference sequence). DNA of the CDR3: TGTGCCAGCAGTTTCGGGGGGGCAAGTGAGCAGTTCTTC. Protein sequence: CASSFGGASEQFF.

The chain combines TRBV19 with TRBJ1-1; 7 nucleotides match TRBD1. The CDR3 is 14 residues long. Germline V gene data show CDR1 as LNHDA and CDR2 as SQIVND (reference sequence). V was clipped by 9 bases and J by 0 bases; unmatched bases: 7. CDR3 DNA sequence: TGTGCCAGCCGCCGACAGGGTTTGAACACTGAAGCTTTCTTT. Amino acids: CASRRQGLNTEAFF. The whole variable domain, remainder taken from reference TRBV19 and TRBJ1-1, is DGGITQSPKYLFRKEGQNVTLSCEQNLNHDAMYWYRQDPGQGLRLIYYSQIVNDFQKGDIAEGYSVSREKKESFPLTVTSAQKNPTAFYLCASRRQGLNTEAFFGQGTRLTVV.